This record concerns one T cell receptor (beta chain) sequence. The antigen is undetermined. These data belong to a study of vaccination effects on CD4 cells after COVID-19. Findings and limits, study-wide: Healthy vaccinees' vaccine-induced clones included only 1 of 255 cross-reacting with common cold coronaviruses.

The germline V gene encodes CDR1 WSHSY and CDR2 SAAADI. The CDR3 sequence is 14 residues long. V was clipped by 2 bases and J by 5 bases, with 13 bases between them. Produced via immunoSEQ multiplex PCR; TCRdb's table is partial and in-frame only. The sample has more than 65,000 clones; approximately 82% are singletons. Prior to sequencing, the ViraFEST assay stimulated PBMC with viral peptide pools, which expanded the antigen-specific CD4+ T cells. Investigators separated out CD4+ T cells once more than nine days of culture had passed. As their vaccination, participants received two doses of either BNT162b2 or mRNA-1273. All vaccine recipients tested negative for nucleocapsid antibodies and had never contracted SARS-CoV-2 infection. The authors replaced half the medium with IL-2 medium on days 3 and 7.

The V call is TRBV10-2, the J call TRBJ2-7; maybe TRBD1 (5 bases). Material: CD4+ T cells from PBMCs cultured with HCoV-229E spike peptides, obtained after COVID-19 vaccination. This clonotype originated in a human donor who received a COVID-19 vaccine. CDR3 region: CASSERGRANEQYV. The CDR3 DNA is TGCGCCAGCAGTGAGCGAGGCAGGGCCAACGAGCAGTACGTC.